One sample yielded the 20 T cell receptor beta chains listed below, sequenced in a study of blood T cells in healthy people across ages. Through a sample-barcoded 5' primer and a J-beta primer mix, a second PCR was run for 7 to 11 cycles. Each CDR3 protein is one row after TCRdb ran MiXCR on the 5' RACE reads. The table lists hundreds of thousands of distinct CDR3 sequences, about 24% of them singletons, with about 22% in the top ten. The specimen sequenced was blood. These receptor sequences come from a man between 70 and 80 years old in good health.

A word on this clonotype: This CDR3 fails to terminate in the conserved phenylalanine or tryptophan, so it likely reflects a read error. The chain couples TRBV12-3 or TRBV12-4 to TRBJ2-3, with 7 bases lining up with TRBD2. The V gene end was trimmed by 4 bases and the J gene end by 3 bases; junction bases not matched to a gene: 13. This CDR3 contains 17 residues. CDR3 bases: TGTGCCAGCAGTTCTAGTCTGGGGCGCGGGAGTACAGATACGCAGTATTCC. It translates to CASSSSLGRGSTDTQYS.

This clonotype showed up just a few times. The J gene is TRBJ1-6, the V gene TRBV6-5; TRBD1 matches 9 bases. The length of the CDR3 is 16 residues. Germline lookup yields CDR1 MNHEY and CDR2 SVGAGI. Trimming at V came to 3 bases and at J to 6 bases, leaving 6 bases not matched to a gene. In DNA, the CDR3 is TGTGCCAGCAGTTATTCGAGGACAGGGGCTAATTCACCCCTCCACTTT. It codes for CASSYSRTGANSPLHF.

The rearrangement joins TRBV9 to TRBJ2-5, with D unclear. V lost 4 bases, J lost 5 bases, and 15 bases lay in between. CDR3 length: 14 residues. CDR1 is SGDLS and CDR2 is YYNGEE in the germline V gene. Here the CDR3 DNA reads TGTGCCAGCAGCCCGGGCTCAAATTTGGAGACCCAGTACTTC. Its protein is CASSPGSNLETQYF.

The J gene is TRBJ2-1, the V gene TRBV6-2 or TRBV6-3; D is unresolved. V was cut by 7 bases and J by 8 bases, with 12 bases left in between. Germline V lookup: CDR1 MNHEY, CDR2 SVGEGT. CDR3 length: 12 residues. Written as DNA, the CDR3 is TGTGCCAGCAATGACGACAACGATGAGCAGTTCTTC. Protein: CASNDDNDEQFF.

V gene TRBV5-1 combines with J gene TRBJ2-7; D is unclear. Germline values: CDR1 SGHRS, CDR2 YFSETQ. V was clipped by 3 bases and J by 2 bases, with 12 bases between them. The CDR3 contains 14 residues. DNA for the CDR3: TGCGCCAGCAGCTCCTCCGGGCTGCCCTACGAGCAGTACTTC. Translation: CASSSSGLPYEQYF.

This chain uses TRBV11-3 with TRBJ1-1; 9 bases are shared with TRBD1. V lost 0 bases and J lost 1; bases outside the gene matches: 3. The CDR3 has 16 residues. CDR1 is SGHNT, CDR2 YENEEA, per germline. CDR3: CASSLDAGQGNTEAFF. The CDR3 DNA reads TGTGCCAGCAGCTTAGATGCGGGACAGGGGAACACTGAAGCTTTCTTT.

This clonotype was seen at least ten times. This sequence joins TRBV7-9 and TRBJ1-1, with TRBD1 matching 7 bases. Germline trimming cut 5 bases from V and 5 bases from J; bases unmatched to any gene: 11. Germline-derived CDR1 and CDR2 are SEHNR and FQNEAQ (reference sequence). CDR3 length: 15 residues. The CDR3 DNA is TGTGCCAGCAGCCCCGTAGGGGGCCTCAGGACTGAAGCTTTCTTT. Translated, it gives CASSPVGGLRTEAFF. Looking up the rest from reference TRBV7-9 and TRBJ1-1 gives the full variable domain: DTGVSQNPRHKITKRGQNVTFRCDPISEHNRLYWYRQTLGQGPEFLTYFQNEAQLEKSRLLSDRFSAERPKGSFSTLEIQRTEQGDSAMYLCASSPVGGLRTEAFFGQGTRLTVV.

This clonotype was seen a handful of times. The rearrangement links TRBV18 to TRBJ2-5, with D possibly TRBD2 on 5 matching bases. Near its end, the DNA agrees better with TRBJ2-7, so the J call may be wrong. This CDR3 is 13 amino acids long. CDR1 and CDR2 from the germline V gene are KGHSH and LQKENI. The CDR3 region has the DNA TGTGCCAGCTCACCTTCGGGGAGCTACGAGCAGTACGTC. Translating gives CASSPSGSYEQYV.

The sample holds a few counts of this clonotype. The genes are TRBV6-6 and TRBJ1-3, with D unresolved. The CDR3 loop spans 15 amino acids. CDR1 is MNHNY, CDR2 SVGAGI, per germline (reference sequence). The V gene lost 1 base and the J gene lost 2 bases, with 9 bases spanning the gap. CDR3 in DNA: TGTGCCAGCAGTTACTTCGATGGGCCTGGAAACACCATATATTTT. It encodes CASSYFDGPGNTIYF.

This chain connects TRBV7-9 to TRBJ2-1, with TRBD1 identical over 11 bases. Germline V gives CDR1 SEHNR, CDR2 FQNEAQ (reference sequence). Germline trimming cut 3 bases from V and 6 bases from J; bases unmatched to any gene: 7. This CDR3 is built from 16 residues. The CDR3 DNA sequence: TGTGCCAGCAGCTTTGGGGTCGGGACAGGGGGCAATGAGCAGTTCTTC. Translation: CASSFGVGTGGNEQFF.

The chain joins TRBV2 to TRBJ2-2; 8 bases are shared with TRBD2. CDR1 and CDR2 from the germline V gene are SNHLY and FYNNEI. V gave up 4 bases and J gave up 4 bases; unmatched junction bases: 8. The CDR3 is made up of 16 amino acids. CDR3 sequence (DNA): TGTGCCAGCAGTGCGTCTGCGGGACTAGTCACCGGGGAGCTGTTTTTT. It encodes CASSASAGLVTGELFF.

This clonotype was detected only a few times. This rearrangement joins TRBV28 to TRBJ2-3; TRBD1 matches at 8 bases. The CDR3 totals 15 residues. V trimming: 2 bases; J trimming: 3 bases; junction bases outside the gene matches: 4. CDR1 MDHEN and CDR2 SYDVKM come from the germline V gene. CDR3 amino acids: CASSLPTGGTDTQYF. In DNA, the CDR3 is TGTGCCAGCAGTTTACCCACAGGGGGGACAGATACGCAGTATTTT.

The CDR3 protein is CASSLARQGAVTQYF. The CDR3 region has the DNA TGTGCCAGCAGCTTAGCGCGACAGGGGGCTGTGACCCAGTACTTC. The chain recombines TRBV7-9 with TRBJ2-5, with 10 bases that match TRBD1. The CDR3 length is 15 residues. In germline, CDR1 is SEHNR, CDR2 FQNEAQ (reference sequence). Trimming removed 0 bases from V and 7 bases from J; junction bases left unmatched: 5.

This clonotype was counted between two and nine times. The chain employs TRBV7-2 and TRBJ2-4; D perhaps matches TRBD1 (5 bases). CDR1 is SGHTA and CDR2 is FQGNSA in the germline V gene. V dropped 5 bases and J dropped 13 bases, with 15 bases sitting between them. The CDR3 is 12 amino acids. The CDR3 loop is CASSRTLTNQYF. Written as DNA, the CDR3 is TGTGCCAGCAGCCGGACACTTACCAACCAGTACTTC.

This clonotype came up a few times. The rearrangement joins TRBV11-2 to TRBJ1-2; TRBD1 matches at 7 bases. Looked up from germline, CDR1 is SGHAT and CDR2 is FQNNGV. The CDR3 is 17 residues long. Trimming removed 4 bases from V and 0 bases from J; junction bases left unmatched: 11. The CDR3 spells CASSSGQLILANYGYTF. CDR3 in DNA: TGTGCCAGCAGCTCGGGACAGCTAATCCTAGCTAACTATGGCTACACCTTC.

A few counts support this clonotype. The rearrangement links TRBV7-8 to TRBJ1-5, with D tentatively TRBD1 (5 bases). Trimming took 6 bases from V and 0 from J, leaving 12 bases between them. This CDR3 region has 15 residues. CDR1 and CDR2 (germline): SGHVS, FQNEAQ. Here the CDR3 reads CASSYDSNSNQPQHF. The CDR3 DNA is TGTGCCAGCAGTTATGACAGCAATAGCAATCAGCCCCAGCATTTT. The full variable domain, in which reference TRBV7-8 and TRBJ1-5 provide the parts outside the CDR3, is GAGVSQSPRYKVAKRGQDVALRCDPISGHVSLFWYQQALGQGPEFLTYFQNEAQLDKSGLPSDRFFAERPEGSVSTLKIQRTQQEDSAVYLCASSYDSNSNQPQHFGDGTRLSIL.

This chain uses TRBV11-3 with TRBJ2-1, with D perhaps matching TRBD1 (5 bases). Trimming removed 5 bases at V and 0 bases at J, with 20 bases between. This CDR3 spans 18 amino acids. Germline V CDR1 and CDR2: SGHNT, YENEEA. The CDR3 DNA sequence: TGTGCCAGCAGCGTATCCCCCCTAGGGCAGGGCTCCTACAATGAGCAGTTCTTC. Translated: CASSVSPLGQGSYNEQFF.

The sample holds a few counts of this clonotype. Just one base apart from a much larger clone, this may be a read error. The CDR3 sequence is CSVESSTDTQYF. The CDR3 nucleotides read TGCAGCGTTGAAAGCAGCACAGATACGCAGTATTTT. The chain recombines TRBV29-1 with TRBJ2-3; D is undetermined. The V and J ends lost 2 bases and 0 bases respectively, with 3 bases between them. The CDR3 consists of 12 residues. Germline CDR1 reads SQVTM; CDR2 reads ANQGSEA.

This clonotype was found a few times. The DNA for the CDR3 is TGTGCCAGCAGCTTAGCGTGGGTTTTCGGCGACAATGAGCAGTTCTTC. It specifies CASSLAWVFGDNEQFF. This sequence joins TRBV7-9 and TRBJ2-1; no firm D call. Germline assignment: CDR1 SEHNR and CDR2 FQNEAQ (reference sequence). V shed 0 bases and J shed 5 bases, with 14 bases lying between them. The CDR3 is 16 amino acids.

This sequence joins TRBV6-2 or TRBV6-3 and TRBJ2-1; D might be TRBD1 (5 bases). Per germline, CDR1 MNHEY and CDR2 SVGEGT. The germline V and J ends were trimmed by 3 bases and 3 bases, with 9 bases remaining between them. This CDR3 comprises 14 residues. The CDR3 loop is CASSYSDSYNEQFF. CDR3 nucleotides: TGTGCCAGCAGTTATTCCGACAGCTACAATGAGCAGTTCTTC.